This T cell receptor beta chain emerged from a study of regulatory T cells in long-lasting Graves disease. This clonotype was found many times. Time point denoted: persistent/refractory GD, antithyroid drugs over 5 years with positive TRAb. Construction of the TCR library relied on RNA isolated from PBMCs. Germline V lookup: CDR1 SGDLS, CDR2 YYNGEE. With 0 bases removed from V and 1 base from J, the gap between germline ends came to 16 bases. The CDR3 spans 17 residues. Arm-PCR with iRepertoire HTBI primers amplified the CDR3 regions for these TCR beta libraries. TCRdb used MiXCR to reprocess the multiplex PCR reads, holding one entry per CDR3 protein. The repertoire includes 400,000 to 600,000 distinct CDR3 sequences, about a fifth of them detected once, and 7% to 9% sits in the top ten.

The sequencing used peripheral blood mononuclear cells (PBMCs), collected when the disease was refractory, from a patient treated with antithyroid drugs. J is TRBJ1-1 and V is TRBV9, with D possibly TRBD1 on 6 matching bases. This receptor was taken from a female donor with Graves disease. This CDR3 reads CASSVVPLQGTNTEAFF. CDR3 in DNA: TGTGCCAGCAGCGTAGTGCCCCTACAGGGAACGAACACTGAAGCTTTCTTT.